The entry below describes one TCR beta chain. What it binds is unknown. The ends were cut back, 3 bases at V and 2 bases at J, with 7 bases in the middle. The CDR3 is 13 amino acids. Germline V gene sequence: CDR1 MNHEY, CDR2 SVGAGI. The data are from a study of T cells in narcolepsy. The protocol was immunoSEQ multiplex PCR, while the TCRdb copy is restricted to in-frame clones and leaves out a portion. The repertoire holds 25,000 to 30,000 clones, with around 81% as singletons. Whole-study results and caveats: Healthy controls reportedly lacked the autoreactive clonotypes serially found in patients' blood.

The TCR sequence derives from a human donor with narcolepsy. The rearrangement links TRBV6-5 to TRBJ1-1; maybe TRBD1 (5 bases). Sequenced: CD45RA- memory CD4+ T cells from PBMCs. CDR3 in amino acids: CASSYDRNTEAFF. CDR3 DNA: TGTGCCAGCAGTTATGACAGAAACACTGAAGCTTTCTTT.